These 23 T cell receptor beta chains were all obtained from the same sample, sequenced in a study of blood T cell repertoires in COVID-19. TCRdb keeps only in-frame clones here, not all; method: immunoSEQ multiplex PCR. The table lists 31,000 or so clones, around 83% of them singletons, with 7% to 7.5% in the top ten. Sample: peripheral blood. Receptors were obtained from a human donor in a cohort sampled during active COVID-19.

The chain joins TRBV7-9 to TRBJ2-7; TRBD2 matches 12 bases. Trimming cost V 5 bases and J 4 bases; bases outside gene matches: 6. CDR1 SEHNR and CDR2 FQNEAQ come from the germline V gene (reference sequence). The length of the CDR3 is 15 residues. CDR3 coding DNA: TGTGCCAGCAGCCCAACTAGCGGGAGGTGGTACGAGCAGTACTTC. Translation: CASSPTSGRWYEQYF.

V gene TRBV19 combines with J gene TRBJ2-2; 7 bases are shared with TRBD2. V gave up 6 bases and J gave up 4 bases; unmatched junction bases: 5. CDR1 and CDR2 (germline): LNHDA, SQIVND (reference sequence). CDR3 length: 14 residues. The CDR3: CASRGGTPTGELFF. Here the CDR3 DNA reads TGTGCCAGTAGGGGGGGGACTCCCACCGGGGAGCTGTTTTTT.

The CDR3 bases are TGTGCCAGCAGTTACTTCCGGACAGGCCCCTACGAGCAGTACTTC. Protein sequence: CASSYFRTGPYEQYF. The chain has TRBV6-5 and TRBJ2-7; 7 bases are shared with TRBD1. V lost 1 base and J lost 2; bases outside the gene matches: 5. Germline V gene data show CDR1 as MNHEY and CDR2 as SVGAGI. The CDR3 is 15 amino acids.

This chain uses TRBV4-1 with TRBJ1-1; 7 bases map to TRBD1. The CDR3 has 15 amino acids. Trimming cost V 4 bases and J 5 bases; bases outside gene matches: 10. Germline CDR1 MGHRA, CDR2 YSYEKL. The CDR3 spells CASSLLGPTGTEAFF. CDR3 coding DNA: TGCGCCAGCAGCCTACTCGGACCGACAGGGACTGAAGCTTTCTTT.

This clone was seen once. V gene TRBV9 combines with J gene TRBJ2-1; TRBD2 might be the D (7 bases). Germline V gene data show CDR1 as SGDLS and CDR2 as YYNGEE. There are 16 residues in the CDR3. Trimming cost V 3 bases and J 7 bases, with 20 bases left between them. CDR3 in DNA: TGTGCCAGCAGCGCGGGCGGGGGCCGGGGAGGGAATGAGCAGTTCTTC. Protein sequence: CASSAGGGRGGNEQFF.

V is TRBV14 and J is TRBJ2-7; D is perhaps TRBD1 (6 bases). V was cut by 5 bases and J by 3 bases, with 11 bases left in between. CDR1 and CDR2 (germline): SGHDN, FVKESK. The CDR3 runs to 13 residues. The CDR3 reads CASSNTQGYEQYF. The CDR3 nucleotides are TGTGCCAGCAGCAACACACAGGGCTACGAGCAGTACTTC.

CDR3 amino acids: CASSKARPASNQPQHF. The CDR3 DNA sequence: TGTGCCAGCAGCAAAGCGCGGCCGGCCTCCAATCAGCCCCAGCATTTT. The V gene is TRBV21-1, the J gene TRBJ1-5. TRBV21-1 is tagged as a pseudogene. The length of the CDR3 is 16 residues.

This clone was found a few times. V gene TRBV5-4 combines with J gene TRBJ1-2; D not certain. The V end lost 0 bases, the J end lost 2 bases, and 8 bases lay between the germline ends. The CDR3 contains 14 residues. Germline lookup yields CDR1 SGHNT and CDR2 YYREEE (reference sequence). CDR3 residues: CASSLEQFNYGYTF. CDR3 coding DNA: TGTGCCAGCAGCTTGGAACAGTTCAACTATGGCTACACCTTC.

This rearrangement joins TRBV6-6 to TRBJ2-5, with D hard to call. The CDR3 is made up of 10 amino acids. Trimming left V 7 bases short and J 8 bases short, with 8 bases between. Germline V lookup: CDR1 MNHNY, CDR2 SVGAGI (reference sequence). The CDR3 DNA sequence: TGTGCCAGCATAGGAGATACCCAGTACTTC. Protein sequence: CASIGDTQYF.

The CDR3 DNA follows: TGTGCCAGCAGCGTATGGGTAGGGGCTGGAAACACCATATATTTT. It yields the protein CASSVWVGAGNTIYF. The V gene is TRBV9, the J gene TRBJ1-3; TRBD1 is a possible D gene (5 bases). The germline V and J ends were trimmed by 1 base and 2 bases, with 10 bases remaining between them. The CDR3 has 15 amino acids. Per the germline V gene, CDR1 is SGDLS and CDR2 is YYNGEE. Using reference TRBV9 and TRBJ1-3 for the parts outside the CDR3, the full variable domain is DSGVTQTPKHLITATGQRVTLRCSPRSGDLSVYWYQQSLDQGLQFLIQYYNGEERAKGNILERFSAQQFPDLHSELNLSSLELGDSALYFCASSVWVGAGNTIYFGEGSWLTVV.

The chain joins TRBV7-6 to TRBJ2-7; 9 bases line up with TRBD1. CDR1 and CDR2 from the germline V gene are SGHVS and FNYEAQ. The CDR3 runs to 14 residues. V shed 4 bases, J shed 6 bases, and the junction held 7 bases outside the gene matches. This chain's CDR3 is CASSWGTGSGEQYF. The CDR3, as DNA: TGTGCCAGCAGCTGGGGGACAGGGAGTGGCGAGCAGTACTTC.

This rearrangement joins TRBV21-1 to TRBJ1-4; TRBD1 is the table's D call and was not checked against the DNA. TRBV21-1 counts as a pseudogene. The CDR3 totals 17 residues. CDR3 residues: CASSNPGTGETNEKLFF. In DNA form, the CDR3 reads TGTGCCAGCAGCAATCCCGGGACAGGGGAGACTAATGAAAAACTGTTTTTT.

The J gene is TRBJ2-5, the V gene TRBV5-1, with TRBD1 identical over 7 bases. Germline CDR1 is SGHRS and CDR2 is YFSETQ. There are 15 residues in the CDR3. V trimming: 4 bases; J trimming: 7 bases; junction bases outside the gene matches: 13. CDR3 sequence reads: CASSLTGTDTMTQYF. The CDR3 DNA is TGCGCCAGCAGCCTAACCGGGACAGACACGATGACCCAGTACTTC.

V gene TRBV5-1 combines with J gene TRBJ2-3, with D possibly TRBD2 on 5 matching bases. V was pared by 1 base and J by 1 base, with 10 bases between. The CDR3 totals 15 residues. CDR1 is SGHRS, CDR2 YFSETQ, per germline. The chain's CDR3 is CASSLRAAGTDTQYF. The CDR3 DNA follows: TGCGCCAGCAGCTTGAGAGCGGCAGGCACAGATACGCAGTATTTT.

This clone was picked up a small number of times. This chain connects TRBV28 to TRBJ2-7; D is possibly TRBD1 (5 bases). CDR3 length: 13 residues. V was cut by 2 bases and J by 9 bases, with 14 bases left in between. Germline-derived CDR1 and CDR2 are MDHEN and SYDVKM. The CDR3 region is CASSLQGATGQYF. The CDR3 coding sequence is TGTGCCAGCAGTTTACAAGGGGCTACCGGGCAGTACTTC.

This clone was observed a handful of times. V is TRBV24-1 and J is TRBJ1-2; D remains ambiguous. With 1 base removed from V and 7 bases from J, the gap between germline ends came to 6 bases. CDR3 length equals 12 residues. Germline values: CDR1 KGHDR, CDR2 SFDVKD. CDR3 sequence (DNA): TGTGCCACCAGTGATTTACCCGGTGGCTACACCTTC. The encoded protein is CATSDLPGGYTF.

This clone came up once. The chain's CDR3 is CAWSVPWTGPPFYGYTF. The CDR3 coding sequence is TGTGCCTGGAGTGTCCCCTGGACAGGGCCACCCTTCTATGGCTACACCTTC. The J gene is TRBJ1-2, the V gene TRBV30, with 8 bases that match TRBD1. The CDR3 extends over 17 amino acids. The junction had 13 bases not matched to a gene; V was cut back by 0 bases and J by 4 bases. Germline loops: CDR1 GTSNPN, CDR2 SVGIG (reference sequence).

The chain is built from TRBV28 and TRBJ1-5, with 8 bases fitting TRBD1. This CDR3 region has 14 residues. Germline loops: CDR1 MDHEN, CDR2 SYDVKM. Unmatched junction bases numbered 8, after V lost 5 bases and J lost 8 bases. The CDR3 DNA reads as TGTGCCAGCAGTCCGGACAGGGCCTTGAAGCCCCAGCATTTT. This translates into CASSPDRALKPQHF. Drawing the rest from reference TRBV28 and TRBJ1-5, the complete variable domain is DVKVTQSSRYLVKRTGEKVFLECVQDMDHENMFWYRQDPGLGLRLIYFSYDVKMKEKGDIPEGYSVSREKKERFSLILESASTNQTSMYLCASSPDRALKPQHFGDGTRLSIL.

This clone was observed a few times. The chain employs TRBV29-1 and TRBJ2-2; D gene ambiguous. CDR1 and CDR2 from the germline V gene are SQVTM and ANQGSEA. Trimming stripped 7 bases from V and 6 bases from J, with 12 bases between. The CDR3 has 12 amino acids. CDR3 DNA: TGCAGCGGGGCCCCTCGGCCCGGGGAGCTGTTTTTT. Translated: CSGAPRPGELFF.

V usage is TRBV12-3 or TRBV12-4 and J usage is TRBJ2-3; D not certain. The CDR3 contains 13 residues. V was shortened by 4 bases and J by 4 bases, with 9 bases between the two germline ends. Written as DNA, the CDR3 is TGTGCCAGCAGTTCCCCGGTAGCAGATACGCAGTATTTT. As protein: CASSSPVADTQYF.

Only one count was recorded for this clone. The rearrangement uses TRBV9 and TRBJ1-4; 9 positions agree with TRBD1. This CDR3 comprises 15 residues. The germline CDR1 and CDR2 sequences are SGDLS and YYNGEE. The trim removed 0 bases at V and 5 bases at J, leaving 2 bases unmatched. The CDR3 region has the DNA TGTGCCAGCAGCGTAGCCGGGACAGGGAATGAAAAACTGTTTTTT. Encoded protein: CASSVAGTGNEKLFF. The variable domain in full, with the rest retrieved from reference TRBV9 and TRBJ1-4, is DSGVTQTPKHLITATGQRVTLRCSPRSGDLSVYWYQQSLDQGLQFLIQYYNGEERAKGNILERFSAQQFPDLHSELNLSSLELGDSALYFCASSVAGTGNEKLFFGSGTQLSVL.

The rearrangement joins TRBV19 to TRBJ2-1; 9 bases agree with TRBD2. The CDR3 runs 15 residues. The V segment lost 4 bases and the J segment 4 bases; nucleotides outside the gene matches: 5. Germline V gene lookup returns CDR1 LNHDA and CDR2 SQIVND (reference sequence). The CDR3 DNA sequence: TGTGCCAGTAGTACGAGACTAGCGGATTACAATGAGCAGTTCTTC. Protein sequence: CASSTRLADYNEQFF.

This clone was detected only once. This chain links TRBV10-3 with TRBJ2-5; 9 bases map to TRBD2. Germline V lookup: CDR1 ENHRY, CDR2 SYGVKD. The CDR3 totals 15 residues. The junction had 7 bases not matched to a gene; V was cut back by 4 bases and J by 4 bases. The CDR3 bases are TGTGCCATCAGTGCGTCGCGGGAGGGCCGAGAGACCCAGTACTTC. Protein: CAISASREGRETQYF.